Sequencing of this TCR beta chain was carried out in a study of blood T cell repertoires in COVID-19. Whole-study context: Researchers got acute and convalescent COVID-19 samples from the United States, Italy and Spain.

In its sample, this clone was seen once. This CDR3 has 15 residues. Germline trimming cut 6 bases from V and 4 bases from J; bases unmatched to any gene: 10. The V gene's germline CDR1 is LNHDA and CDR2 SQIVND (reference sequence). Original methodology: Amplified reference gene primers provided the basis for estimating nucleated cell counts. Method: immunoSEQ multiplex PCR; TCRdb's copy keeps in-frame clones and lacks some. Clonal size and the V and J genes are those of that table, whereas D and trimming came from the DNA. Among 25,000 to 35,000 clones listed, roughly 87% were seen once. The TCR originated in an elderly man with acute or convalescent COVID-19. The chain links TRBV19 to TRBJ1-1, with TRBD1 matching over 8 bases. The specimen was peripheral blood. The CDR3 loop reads CASSKETGEGTEAFF. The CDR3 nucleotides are TGTGCCAGTAGCAAAGAGACAGGGGAGGGCACTGAAGCTTTCTTT.